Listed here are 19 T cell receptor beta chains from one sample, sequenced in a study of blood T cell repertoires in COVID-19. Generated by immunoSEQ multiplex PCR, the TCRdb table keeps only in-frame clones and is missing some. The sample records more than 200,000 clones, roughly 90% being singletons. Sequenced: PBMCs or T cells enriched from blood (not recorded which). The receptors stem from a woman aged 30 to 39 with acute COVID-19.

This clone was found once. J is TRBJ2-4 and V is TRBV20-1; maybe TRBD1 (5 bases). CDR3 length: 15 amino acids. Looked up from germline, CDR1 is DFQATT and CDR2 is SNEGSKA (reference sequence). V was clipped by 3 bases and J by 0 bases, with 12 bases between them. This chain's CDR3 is CSASTGLLAKNIQYF. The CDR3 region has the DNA TGCAGTGCTAGTACAGGTCTCCTAGCCAAAAACATTCAGTACTTC.

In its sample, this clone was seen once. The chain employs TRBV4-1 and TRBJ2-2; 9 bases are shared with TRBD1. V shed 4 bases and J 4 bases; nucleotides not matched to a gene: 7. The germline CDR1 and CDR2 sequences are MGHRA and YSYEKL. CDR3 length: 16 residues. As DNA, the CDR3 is TGCGCCAGCAGCCCCGGGGGGACAGGGCCCACCGGGGAGCTGTTTTTT. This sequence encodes CASSPGGTGPTGELFF.

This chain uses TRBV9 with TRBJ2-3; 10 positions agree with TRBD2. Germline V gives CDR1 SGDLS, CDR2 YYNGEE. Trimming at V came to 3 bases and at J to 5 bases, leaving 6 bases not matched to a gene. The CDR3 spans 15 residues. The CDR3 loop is CASSERGGLGDTQYF. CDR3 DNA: TGTGCCAGCAGCGAGCGGGGGGGCCTTGGAGATACGCAGTATTTT.

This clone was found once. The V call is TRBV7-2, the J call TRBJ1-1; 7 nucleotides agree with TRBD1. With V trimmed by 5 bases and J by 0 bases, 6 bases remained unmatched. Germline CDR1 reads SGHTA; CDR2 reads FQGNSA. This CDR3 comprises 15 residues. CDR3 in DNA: TGTGCCAGCAGCCCCGACAGGGTAATGAACACTGAAGCTTTCTTT. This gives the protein CASSPDRVMNTEAFF.

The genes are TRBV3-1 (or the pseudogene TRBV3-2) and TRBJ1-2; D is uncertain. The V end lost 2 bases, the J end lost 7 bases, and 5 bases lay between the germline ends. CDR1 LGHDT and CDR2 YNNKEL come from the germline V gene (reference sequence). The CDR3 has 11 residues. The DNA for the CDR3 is TGTGCCAGCAGCCAAACTGGTGGCTACACCTTC. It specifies CASSQTGGYTF.

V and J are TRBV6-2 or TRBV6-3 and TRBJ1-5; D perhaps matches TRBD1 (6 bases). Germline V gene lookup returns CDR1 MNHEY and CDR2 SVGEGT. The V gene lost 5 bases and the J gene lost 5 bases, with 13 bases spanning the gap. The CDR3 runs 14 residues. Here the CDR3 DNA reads TGTGCCAGCAGTAGACAGGCCTTCGATCAGCCCCAGCATTTT. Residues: CASSRQAFDQPQHF.

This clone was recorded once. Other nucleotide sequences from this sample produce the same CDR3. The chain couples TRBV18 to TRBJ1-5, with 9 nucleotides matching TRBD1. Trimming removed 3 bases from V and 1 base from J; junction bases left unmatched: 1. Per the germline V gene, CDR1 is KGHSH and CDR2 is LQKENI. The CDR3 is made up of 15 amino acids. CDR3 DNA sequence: TGTGCCAGCTCACCCGGGACAGGGAGCAATCAGCCCCAGCATTTT. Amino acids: CASSPGTGSNQPQHF.

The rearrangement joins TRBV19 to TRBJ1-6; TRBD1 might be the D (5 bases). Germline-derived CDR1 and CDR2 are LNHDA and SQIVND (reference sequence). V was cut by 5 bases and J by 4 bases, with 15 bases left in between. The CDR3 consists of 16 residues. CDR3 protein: CASSQPGLGYNSPLHF. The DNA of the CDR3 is TGTGCCAGTAGTCAACCGGGACTGGGATATAATTCACCCCTCCACTTT. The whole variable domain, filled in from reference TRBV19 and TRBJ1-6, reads DGGITQSPKYLFRKEGQNVTLSCEQNLNHDAMYWYRQDPGQGLRLIYYSQIVNDFQKGDIAEGYSVSREKKESFPLTVTSAQKNPTAFYLCASSQPGLGYNSPLHFGNGTRLTVT.

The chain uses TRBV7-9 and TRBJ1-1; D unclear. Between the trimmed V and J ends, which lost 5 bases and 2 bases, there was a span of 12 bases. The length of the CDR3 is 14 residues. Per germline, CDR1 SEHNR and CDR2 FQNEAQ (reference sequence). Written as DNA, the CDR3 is TGTGCCAGCAGCACCGGTGGCGGTAACACTGAAGCTTTCTTT. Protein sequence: CASSTGGGNTEAFF.

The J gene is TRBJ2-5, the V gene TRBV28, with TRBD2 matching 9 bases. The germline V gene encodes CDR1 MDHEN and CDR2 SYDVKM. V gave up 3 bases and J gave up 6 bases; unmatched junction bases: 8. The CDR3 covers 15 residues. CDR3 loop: CASSFGAGGLKTQYF. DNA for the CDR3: TGTGCCAGCAGTTTCGGAGCGGGGGGTCTCAAGACCCAGTACTTC.

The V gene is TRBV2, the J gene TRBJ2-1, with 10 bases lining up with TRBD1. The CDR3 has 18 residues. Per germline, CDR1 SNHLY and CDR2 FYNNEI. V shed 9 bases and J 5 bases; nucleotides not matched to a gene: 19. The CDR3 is CARGTDRGNYKFHNEQFF. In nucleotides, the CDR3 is TGTGCCAGAGGGACGGACAGGGGGAATTACAAGTTCCACAATGAGCAGTTCTTC.

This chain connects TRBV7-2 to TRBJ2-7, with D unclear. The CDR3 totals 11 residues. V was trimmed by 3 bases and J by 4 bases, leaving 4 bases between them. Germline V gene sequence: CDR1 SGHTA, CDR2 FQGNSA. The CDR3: CASSFLYEQYF. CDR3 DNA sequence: TGTGCCAGCAGCTTTTTATACGAGCAGTACTTC.

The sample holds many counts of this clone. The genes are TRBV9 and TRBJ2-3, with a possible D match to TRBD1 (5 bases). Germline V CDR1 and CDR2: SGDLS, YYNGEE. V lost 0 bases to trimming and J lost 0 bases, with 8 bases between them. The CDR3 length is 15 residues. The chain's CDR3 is CASSVGTPSTDTQYF. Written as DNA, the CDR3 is TGTGCCAGCAGCGTAGGGACACCCAGCACAGATACGCAGTATTTT. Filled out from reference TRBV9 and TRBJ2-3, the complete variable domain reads DSGVTQTPKHLITATGQRVTLRCSPRSGDLSVYWYQQSLDQGLQFLIQYYNGEERAKGNILERFSAQQFPDLHSELNLSSLELGDSALYFCASSVGTPSTDTQYFGPGTRLTVL.

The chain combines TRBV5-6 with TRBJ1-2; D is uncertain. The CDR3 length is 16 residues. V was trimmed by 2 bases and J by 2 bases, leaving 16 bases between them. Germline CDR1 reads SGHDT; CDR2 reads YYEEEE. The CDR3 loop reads CASSLGYGVTNYGYTF. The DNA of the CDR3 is TGTGCCAGCAGCTTAGGGTACGGGGTAACGAACTATGGCTACACCTTC.

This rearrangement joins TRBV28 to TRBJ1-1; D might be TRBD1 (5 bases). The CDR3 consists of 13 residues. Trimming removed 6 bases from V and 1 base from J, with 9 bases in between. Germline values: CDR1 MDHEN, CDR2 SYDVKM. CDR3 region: CASRDTGNTEAFF. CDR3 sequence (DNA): TGTGCCAGCAGGGACACAGGGAACACTGAAGCTTTCTTT. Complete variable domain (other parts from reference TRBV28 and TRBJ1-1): DVKVTQSSRYLVKRTGEKVFLECVQDMDHENMFWYRQDPGLGLRLIYFSYDVKMKEKGDIPEGYSVSREKKERFSLILESASTNQTSMYLCASRDTGNTEAFFGQGTRLTVV.

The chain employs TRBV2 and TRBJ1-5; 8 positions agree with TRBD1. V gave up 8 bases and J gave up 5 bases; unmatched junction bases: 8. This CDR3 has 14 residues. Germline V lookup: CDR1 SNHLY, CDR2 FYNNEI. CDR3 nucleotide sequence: TGTGCCAGCTCCCGAGACAGGGGACATCAGCCCCAGCATTTT. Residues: CASSRDRGHQPQHF.

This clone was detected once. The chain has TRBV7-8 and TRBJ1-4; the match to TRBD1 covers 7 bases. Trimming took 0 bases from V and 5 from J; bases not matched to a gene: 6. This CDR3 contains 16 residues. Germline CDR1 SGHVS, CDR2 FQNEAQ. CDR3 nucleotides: TGTGCCAGCAGCTTAGCGAGGGGGCAGGGGAATGAAAAACTGTTTTTT. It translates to CASSLARGQGNEKLFF.

The CDR3 protein is CASNVDRVSQETQYF. CDR3 DNA: TGTGCCAGCAACGTGGACAGAGTATCCCAAGAGACCCAGTACTTC. The gene calls are TRBV2 and TRBJ2-5; perhaps TRBD1 as D (6 bases). The V end lost 7 bases, the J end lost 1 base, and 16 bases lay between the germline ends. The V gene's germline CDR1 is SNHLY and CDR2 FYNNEI. The CDR3 covers 15 residues.

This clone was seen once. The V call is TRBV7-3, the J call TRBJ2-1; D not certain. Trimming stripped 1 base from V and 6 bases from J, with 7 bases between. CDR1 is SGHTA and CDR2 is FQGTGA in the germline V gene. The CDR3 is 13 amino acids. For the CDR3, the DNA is TGTGCCAGCAGCTTAATCCACGGCAATGAGCAGTTCTTC. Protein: CASSLIHGNEQFF.